The 27 T cell receptor beta chains listed next were all sequenced from one sample in a study of T-cell reconstitution after alpha-beta-depleted transplantation in children. A TCRbeta library incorporating unique molecular identifiers was prepared. From the PCR reads, TCRdb called clonotypes with MiXCR, one entry per CDR3 protein. Seen here are approximately 210,000 distinct CDR3 sequences, roughly 18% observed once, and the top ten hold around two fifths. Sequencing was performed on PBMCs, mostly from graft donor cells, taken 360 days after TCRalphabeta/CD19-depleted stem cell transplant. The receptors originated from a male patient aged 2-10 years who had a stem cell transplant for acute lymphoblastic leukemia, so the T cells may come from the graft donor.

The sample holds a few counts of this clonotype. The chain has TRBV18 and TRBJ1-2; D is undetermined. Trimming shortened V by 3 bases and J by 2 bases, and 13 bases separated the two germline ends. CDR3 size: 15 residues. Germline-derived CDR1 and CDR2 are KGHSH and LQKENI. The CDR3 DNA sequence: TGTGCCAGCTCACCCAGCAAGGGTCGGAACTATGGCTACACCTTC. Its protein is CASSPSKGRNYGYTF.

V and J are TRBV6-1 and TRBJ2-6; 10 bases align to TRBD1. Germline V lookup: CDR1 MNHNS, CDR2 SASEGT. The V and J ends lost 7 bases and 0 bases, in that order; junction bases with no gene match: 6. The CDR3 covers 17 residues. The CDR3: CASTTGQGFSGANVLTF. The CDR3 DNA reads as TGTGCCAGCACCACGGGACAGGGGTTCTCTGGGGCCAACGTCCTGACTTTC.

The chain employs TRBV2 and TRBJ2-7, with D possibly called TRBD1 or TRBD2 (5 bases each). The CDR3 sequence is 10 residues long. The germline V and J ends were trimmed by 6 bases and 9 bases, with 9 bases remaining between them. CDR1 is SNHLY, CDR2 FYNNEI, per germline. The chain's CDR3 is CASRGEGQYF. CDR3 nucleotides: TGTGCCAGCAGGGGGGAAGGGCAGTACTTC.

The sample holds a few counts of this clonotype. This rearrangement joins TRBV7-2 to TRBJ2-1; no clear D. The CDR3 extends over 14 amino acids. Trimming removed 3 bases from V and 7 bases from J, with 13 bases in between. Germline CDR1 is SGHTA and CDR2 is FQGNSA. Written as DNA, the CDR3 is TGTGCCAGCAGCTTCCCAGCATCCGGGAATGAGCAGTTCTTC. It is translated as CASSFPASGNEQFF.

The chain links TRBV28 to TRBJ1-6; D gene unclear. CDR1 is MDHEN, CDR2 SYDVKM, per germline. The CDR3 length is 14 residues. Trimming removed 3 bases at V and 7 bases at J, with 10 bases between. CDR3 in amino acids: CASSFRPRNSPLHF. CDR3 in DNA: TGTGCCAGCAGTTTTCGGCCGAGGAATTCACCCCTCCACTTT.

The chain is built from TRBV29-1 and TRBJ1-2; D unclear. This CDR3 has 10 residues. The germline gives CDR1 SQVTM, CDR2 ANQGSEA. V gave up 4 bases and J gave up 7 bases, with 7 bases separating them. The CDR3 bases are TGCAGCGTTGTGGCTCGTGGCTACACCTTC. The encoded protein is CSVVARGYTF. Based on the CDR3 plus reference TRBV29-1 and TRBJ1-2, the full variable domain is SAVISQKPSRDICQRGTSLTIQCQVDSQVTMMFWYRQQPGQSLTLIATANQGSEATYESGFVIDKFPISRPNLTFSTLTVSNMSPEDSSIYLCSVVARGYTFGSGTRLTVV.

The DNA of the CDR3 is TGTGCCAGCAGCCCGCCTGTGGGGGGCTTCACTGAAGCTTTCTTT. Translation: CASSPPVGGFTEAFF. The V gene is TRBV5-5, the J gene TRBJ1-1; D is perhaps TRBD1 (6 bases). The germline V and J ends were trimmed by 4 bases and 4 bases, with 17 bases remaining between them. This CDR3 region has 15 residues. From germline, CDR1 is SGHKS and CDR2 YYEKEE (reference sequence).

The chain is built from TRBV14 and TRBJ2-2; D is uncertain. Trimming removed 0 bases at V and 10 bases at J, with 9 bases between. This CDR3 spans 13 amino acids. Per the germline V gene, CDR1 is SGHDN and CDR2 is FVKESK. CDR3 sequence reads: CASSQDAREELFF. The CDR3 DNA reads as TGTGCCAGCAGCCAAGATGCTAGGGAGGAGCTGTTTTTT.

This clonotype was found a few times. The genes are TRBV7-2 and TRBJ2-1; the D gene is possibly TRBD2 (7 bases). The CDR3 runs to 15 residues. CDR1 is SGHTA and CDR2 is FQGNSA in the germline V gene. V was cut by 2 bases and J by 8 bases, with 16 bases left in between. Here the CDR3 DNA reads TGTGCCAGCAGCTTACCCCGGGGGGCAGGGGATGAGCAGTTCTTC. Protein sequence: CASSLPRGAGDEQFF. The full variable domain, in which reference TRBV7-2 and TRBJ2-1 provide the parts outside the CDR3, is GAGVSQSPSNKVTEKGKDVELRCDPISGHTALYWYRQSLGQGLEFLIYFQGNSAPDKSGLPSDRFSAERTGGSVSTLTIQRTQQEDSAVYLCASSLPRGAGDEQFFGPGTRLTVL.

The table lists this clonotype with a few counts. The rearrangement links TRBV3-1 to TRBJ1-1, with D perhaps TRBD1 (5 bases). The germline V and J ends were trimmed by 4 bases and 0 bases, with 9 bases remaining between them. Germline V gene lookup returns CDR1 LGHDT and CDR2 YNNKEL (reference sequence). This CDR3 comprises 14 residues. The CDR3 loop is CASSPSTVNTEAFF. The CDR3 coding sequence is TGTGCCAGCAGCCCCTCGACAGTGAACACTGAAGCTTTCTTT.

For the CDR3, the DNA is TGTGCCAGCGGTACCCCGACAGAGGGTCAAGAGACCCAGTACTTC. This translates into CASGTPTEGQETQYF. V and J are TRBV11-2 and TRBJ2-5; D possibly uses TRBD1 or TRBD2 (5 bases each). Trimming left V 8 bases short and J 2 bases short, with 18 bases between. The germline CDR1 and CDR2 sequences are SGHAT and FQNNGV. CDR3 length: 15 amino acids.

Of note for this clonotype: A read error may be the cause here, since a much bigger clone is one base away. This rearrangement joins TRBV5-1 to TRBJ1-2, with unresolved D. The CDR3 has 13 residues. Trimming pared 0 bases from V and 6 bases from J, leaving 9 bases between. CDR1 SGHRS and CDR2 YFSETQ come from the germline V gene. The CDR3: CASSLDTGDGYTF. CDR3 in DNA: TGCGCCAGCAGCTTGGACACCGGGGATGGCTACACCTTC. Combining the CDR3 with reference TRBV5-1 and TRBJ1-2 gives the whole variable domain KAGVTQTPRYLIKTRGQQVTLSCSPISGHRSVSWYQQTPGQGLQFLFEYFSETQRNKGNFPGRFSGRQFSNSRSEMNVSTLELGDSALYLCASSLDTGDGYTFGSGTRLTVV.

The chain is built from TRBV7-2 and TRBJ2-7, with 12 bases that match TRBD2. This CDR3 is 15 amino acids long. Germline V gene sequence: CDR1 SGHTA, CDR2 FQGNSA. V lost 5 bases to trimming and J lost 3 bases; unmatched junction nucleotides: 5. CDR3 sequence reads: CASSHRTSGVYEQYF. The DNA of the CDR3 is TGTGCCAGCAGCCACCGGACTAGCGGGGTCTACGAGCAGTACTTC. Based on the CDR3 plus reference TRBV7-2 and TRBJ2-7, the full variable domain is GAGVSQSPSNKVTEKGKDVELRCDPISGHTALYWYRQSLGQGLEFLIYFQGNSAPDKSGLPSDRFSAERTGGSVSTLTIQRTQQEDSAVYLCASSHRTSGVYEQYFGPGTRLTVT.

The chain carries TRBV12-3 or TRBV12-4 and TRBJ1-5, with TRBD1 as a possible D gene (6 bases). The CDR3 runs 14 residues. Trimming took off 6 bases at V and 2 bases at J, with 11 bases between the two ends. As DNA, the CDR3 is TGTGCCAGCAGCCCAGGGGAAGGCAATCAGCCCCAGCATTTT. Amino acids: CASSPGEGNQPQHF.

This clonotype came up a few times. CDR3 DNA: TGTGCCAGCAGTTCCCTTCTTCTCACAGATACGCAGTATTTT. The encoded protein is CASSSLLLTDTQYF. This chain uses TRBV12-3 or TRBV12-4 with TRBJ2-3; D is ambiguous. V was clipped by 4 bases and J by 2 bases, with 10 bases between them. The CDR3 contains 14 residues.

The chain employs TRBV4-2 and TRBJ1-1; no clear D gene. This CDR3 spans 13 amino acids. Germline CDR1 is LGHNA and CDR2 is YNFKEQ. With 9 bases removed from V and 4 bases from J, the gap between germline ends came to 15 bases. The CDR3 coding sequence is TGTGCCAGGGCCATAAGGCTGGGCACTGAAGCTTTCTTT. Protein: CARAIRLGTEAFF.

The chain has TRBV6-1 and TRBJ1-2; 10 bases align to TRBD1. From germline, CDR1 is MNHNS and CDR2 SASEGT. V lost 5 bases to trimming and J lost 3 bases; unmatched junction nucleotides: 12. This CDR3 comprises 17 residues. The CDR3 protein is CASSLISGTGEDYGYTF. The DNA of the CDR3 is TGTGCCAGCAGTCTGATATCGGGGACAGGGGAGGACTATGGCTACACCTTC.

This chain links TRBV12-3 or TRBV12-4 with TRBJ2-2, with D maybe TRBD2 (7 bases). V lost 8 bases and J lost 2, with 18 bases in between. This CDR3 contains 16 residues. This chain's CDR3 is CASSWRRGANTGELFF. CDR3 in DNA: TGTGCCAGCTCCTGGAGACGGGGGGCAAACACCGGGGAGCTGTTTTTT.

The chain employs TRBV12-3 or TRBV12-4 and TRBJ1-4; unclear D gene. Trimming removed 7 bases at V and 8 bases at J, with 14 bases between. The length of the CDR3 is 13 residues. The CDR3 region is CASTLMAKEKLFF. The CDR3 coding sequence is TGTGCCAGCACCCTCATGGCCAAGGAAAAACTGTTTTTT.

This clonotype was observed a handful of times. V is TRBV28 and J is TRBJ1-2; 7 bases agree with TRBD1. CDR3 length: 14 residues. The germline CDR1 and CDR2 sequences are MDHEN and SYDVKM. Trimming took 2 bases from V and 2 from J; bases not matched to a gene: 2. The CDR3 bases are TGTGCCAGCAGTTTAGACAGGGAGAACTATGGCTACACCTTC. It encodes CASSLDRENYGYTF.

The CDR3 loop is CASSPPPYDRPYEQYF. As DNA, the CDR3 is TGTGCCAGCAGCCCACCCCCCTACGACAGACCCTACGAGCAGTACTTC. The chain has TRBV7-9 and TRBJ2-7; D is possibly TRBD1 (5 bases). Trimming removed 5 bases from V and 2 bases from J, with 19 bases in between. This CDR3 is built from 16 residues. In germline, CDR1 is SEHNR, CDR2 FQNEAQ (reference sequence).

The J gene is TRBJ2-7, the V gene TRBV7-9; 12 bases agree with TRBD1. J was trimmed by 5 bases and V by 5 bases; bases with no gene match: 7. The CDR3 totals 15 residues. CDR1 is SEHNR and CDR2 is FQNEAQ in the germline V gene (reference sequence). CDR3 coding DNA: TGTGCCAGCAGCCAAGGGGACAGGGGGCTGGACGAGCAGTACTTC. It translates to CASSQGDRGLDEQYF.

The gene calls are TRBV5-5 and TRBJ1-6; D is possibly TRBD1 (5 bases). The CDR3 length is 15 residues. Germline V gene sequence: CDR1 SGHKS, CDR2 YYEKEE (reference sequence). V gave up 8 bases and J gave up 7 bases, with 19 bases separating them. In nucleotides, the CDR3 is TGTGCCAGTAGGTTAGAGGGGCCGGCAAATTCACCCCTCCACTTT. The encoded protein is CASRLEGPANSPLHF.

The chain employs TRBV5-4 and TRBJ2-6; D perhaps matches TRBD2 (6 bases). Trimming cost V 0 bases and J 0 bases, with 16 bases left between them. Germline V gene data show CDR1 as SGHNT and CDR2 as YYREEE (reference sequence). This CDR3 comprises 19 residues. DNA of the CDR3: TGTGCCAGCAGCTTGGCCGGGGGAAGGAGCCTCTCTGGGGCCAACGTCCTGACTTTC. Translated, it gives CASSLAGGRSLSGANVLTF.

The chain links TRBV6-1 to TRBJ2-2; 8 bases line up with TRBD1. The length of the CDR3 is 13 residues. Trimming cost V 6 bases and J 6 bases; bases outside gene matches: 3. Germline V gene lookup returns CDR1 MNHNS and CDR2 SASEGT. The CDR3 loop is CASRQGEAGELFF. The CDR3 nucleotides read TGTGCCAGCAGACAGGGGGAGGCCGGGGAGCTGTTTTTT.

The sample holds a few counts of this clonotype. CDR3 protein: CASSLPTAGELFF. CDR3 nucleotides: TGTGCCAGCAGCTTACCGACGGCCGGGGAGCTGTTTTTT. V is TRBV11-3 and J is TRBJ2-2; D unclear. V was pared by 2 bases and J by 6 bases, with 7 bases between. Germline assignment: CDR1 SGHNT and CDR2 YENEEA. The CDR3 totals 13 residues.

The V call is TRBV11-2, the J call TRBJ2-6; 9 bases align to TRBD1. With 3 bases clipped from V and 0 bases from J, the junction kept 6 bases outside the gene matches. CDR1 is SGHAT and CDR2 is FQNNGV in the germline V gene. The CDR3 covers 18 residues. The CDR3, as DNA: TGTGCCAGCAGCTTGGACAGGGGCCCCGGCTCTGGGGCCAACGTCCTGACTTTC. Its translation: CASSLDRGPGSGANVLTF.